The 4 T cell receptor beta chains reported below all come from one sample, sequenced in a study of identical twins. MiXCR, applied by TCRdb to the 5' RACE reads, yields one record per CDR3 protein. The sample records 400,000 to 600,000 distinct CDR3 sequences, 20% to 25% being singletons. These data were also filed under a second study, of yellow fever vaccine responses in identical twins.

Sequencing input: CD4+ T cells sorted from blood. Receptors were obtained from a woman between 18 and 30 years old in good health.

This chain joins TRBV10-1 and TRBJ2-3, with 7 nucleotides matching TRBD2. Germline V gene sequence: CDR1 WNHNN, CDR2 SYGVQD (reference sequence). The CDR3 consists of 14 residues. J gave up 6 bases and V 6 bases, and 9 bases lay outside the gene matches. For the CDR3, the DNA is TGCGCCAGCAGCTCGCGGGAGATGTGGGATACGCAGTATTTT. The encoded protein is CASSSREMWDTQYF.

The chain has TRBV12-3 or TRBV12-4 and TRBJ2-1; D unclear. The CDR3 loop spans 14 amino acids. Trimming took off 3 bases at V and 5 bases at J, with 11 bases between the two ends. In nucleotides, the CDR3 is TGTGCCAGCAGTTTTAAGGGTTCTGACAATGAGCAGTTCTTC. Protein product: CASSFKGSDNEQFF.

The CDR3: CASSPRQLLAAKETQYF. In DNA, the CDR3 is TGTGCCAGCAGCCCCCGGCAACTACTAGCAGCGAAAGAGACCCAGTACTTC. The rearrangement joins TRBV7-9 to TRBJ2-5; a possible D gene is TRBD2 (6 bases). Trimming cost V 5 bases and J 3 bases, with 22 bases left between them. The CDR3 covers 17 residues. Germline CDR1 and CDR2: SEHNR and FQNEAQ (reference sequence).

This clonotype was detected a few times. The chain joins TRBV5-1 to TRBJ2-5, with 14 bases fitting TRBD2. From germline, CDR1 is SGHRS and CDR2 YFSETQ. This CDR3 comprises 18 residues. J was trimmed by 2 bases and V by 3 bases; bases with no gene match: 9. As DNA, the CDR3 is TGCGCCAGCAGCTCAACGGGACTAGCGGGAGTAAGACAAGAGACCCAGTACTTC. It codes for CASSSTGLAGVRQETQYF.